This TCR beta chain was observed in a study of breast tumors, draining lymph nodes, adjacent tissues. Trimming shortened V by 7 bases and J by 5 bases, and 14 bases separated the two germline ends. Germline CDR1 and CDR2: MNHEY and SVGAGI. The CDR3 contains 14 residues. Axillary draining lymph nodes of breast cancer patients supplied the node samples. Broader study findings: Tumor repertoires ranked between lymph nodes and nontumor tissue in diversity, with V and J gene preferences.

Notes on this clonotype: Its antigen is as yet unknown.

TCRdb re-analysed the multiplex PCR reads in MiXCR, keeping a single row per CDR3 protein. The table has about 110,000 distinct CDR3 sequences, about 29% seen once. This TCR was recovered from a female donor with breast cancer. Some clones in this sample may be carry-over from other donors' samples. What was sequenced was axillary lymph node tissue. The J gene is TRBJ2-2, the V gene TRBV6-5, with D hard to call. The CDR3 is CASNPGLGTGELFF. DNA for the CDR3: TGTGCCAGCAACCCCGGCCTCGGGACCGGGGAGCTGTTTTTT.